Below are 13 T cell receptor beta chains sequenced from a single sample in a study of T cell responses to AZD1222 COVID-19 vaccine. TCRdb keeps only in-frame clones here, not all; method: immunoSEQ multiplex PCR. The sample contains about 150,000 clones, 88% of which appear only once. Sample: peripheral blood, taken on day 0 of AZD1222 vaccination. The source of these receptors is an adult in good health.

The rearrangement links TRBV7-2 to TRBJ1-3; D is unclear. The CDR3 totals 15 residues. V gave up 1 base and J gave up 0 bases, with 7 bases separating them. Germline loops: CDR1 SGHTA, CDR2 FQGNSA. As DNA, the CDR3 is TGTGCCAGCAGCTTAGGACGGGTCTCTGGAAACACCATATATTTT. This sequence encodes CASSLGRVSGNTIYF.

This clone appeared once. The rearrangement joins TRBV6-2 or TRBV6-3 to TRBJ2-7; D unresolved. The CDR3 consists of 13 residues. Germline V CDR1 and CDR2: MNHEY, SVGEGT. V was cut by 2 bases and J by 6 bases, with 11 bases left in between. CDR3 in amino acids: CASSYGQAFEQYF. In DNA, the CDR3 is TGTGCCAGCAGTTACGGTCAGGCTTTCGAGCAGTACTTC.

The chain carries TRBV28 and TRBJ1-1; 7 bases match TRBD1. Trimming cost V 2 bases and J 6 bases; bases outside gene matches: 6. The germline V gene has CDR1 MDHEN and CDR2 SYDVKM. This CDR3 region has 14 residues. This chain's CDR3 is CASSLTGARPEAFF. The CDR3 DNA is TGTGCCAGCAGTTTAACAGGGGCTCGGCCTGAAGCTTTCTTT.

This clone was found once. The chain has TRBV19 and TRBJ1-2; 10 bases fit TRBD1. The length of the CDR3 is 14 residues. Germline trimming cut 1 base from V and 5 bases from J; bases unmatched to any gene: 1. Germline CDR1 LNHDA, CDR2 SQIVND (reference sequence). In DNA, the CDR3 is TGTGCCAGTAGTATAGGACAGGGGGCTTATGGCTACACCTTC. It yields the protein CASSIGQGAYGYTF.

The rearrangement links TRBV5-1 to TRBJ2-7; D possibly corresponds to TRBD1 (6 bases). V was cut by 4 bases and J by 1 base, with 15 bases left in between. The CDR3 totals 15 residues. Germline loops: CDR1 SGHRS, CDR2 YFSETQ. The CDR3 loop reads CASSLEITGSYEQYF. CDR3 sequence (DNA): TGCGCCAGCAGCCTGGAAATTACAGGGTCCTACGAGCAGTACTTC.

This sequence joins TRBV7-9 and TRBJ2-5; D unresolved. The CDR3 extends over 12 amino acids. V shed 1 base and J shed 3 bases, with 3 bases lying between them. Germline V CDR1 and CDR2: SEHNR, FQNEAQ (reference sequence). The CDR3 region is CASSLGKETQYF. The CDR3 DNA sequence: TGTGCCAGCAGCTTAGGCAAAGAGACCCAGTACTTC.

This chain joins TRBV18 and TRBJ2-3, with TRBD2 matching over 8 bases. This CDR3 has 17 amino acids. The V segment lost 3 bases and the J segment 4 bases; nucleotides outside the gene matches: 12. CDR1 and CDR2 from the germline V gene are KGHSH and LQKENI. Written as DNA, the CDR3 is TGTGCCAGCTCACCCCGGGGTAGCGGGACCCCGGCAGATACGCAGTATTTT. This gives the protein CASSPRGSGTPADTQYF.

There are a few counts of this clone. This chain joins TRBV7-9 and TRBJ1-6; D is uncertain. Trimming pared 4 bases from V and 5 bases from J, leaving 12 bases between. The CDR3 contains 15 residues. Germline values: CDR1 SEHNR, CDR2 FQNEAQ (reference sequence). CDR3 nucleotide sequence: TGTGCCAGCAGCTCCTCGGGCCAAGATAATTCACCCCTCCACTTT. It specifies CASSSSGQDNSPLHF.

This clone showed up just once. This sequence joins TRBV5-4 and TRBJ2-7, with unresolved D. The CDR3 runs to 12 residues. The V end was cut by 0 bases, the J end by 6 bases, with 7 bases between. CDR1 is SGHNT and CDR2 is YYREEE in the germline V gene (reference sequence). The CDR3 reads CASSLGGPEQYF. In DNA, the CDR3 is TGTGCCAGCAGCTTGGGAGGCCCCGAGCAGTACTTC.

The chain couples TRBV6-5 to TRBJ2-7; 8 nucleotides line up with TRBD1. With 6 bases clipped from V and 3 bases from J, the junction kept 10 bases outside the gene matches. This CDR3 comprises 15 residues. CDR1 is MNHEY and CDR2 is SVGAGI in the germline V gene. The CDR3, as DNA: TGTGCCAGCAGCCAAGGAACAGGGGGAGTCTACGAGCAGTACTTC. Its translation is CASSQGTGGVYEQYF.

The chain combines TRBV7-6 with TRBJ2-2; D remains ambiguous. Per the germline V gene, CDR1 is SGHVS and CDR2 is FNYEAQ. This CDR3 region has 15 residues. The V and J ends lost 5 bases and 0 bases respectively, with 10 bases between them. CDR3 coding DNA: TGTGCCAGCAGCCAGCAAGGGACGAACACCGGGGAGCTGTTTTTT. This gives the protein CASSQQGTNTGELFF.

Worth noting for this clone: The sample carries other DNA sequences with the same CDR3. This chain joins TRBV7-2 and TRBJ1-1; D is uncertain. Germline loops: CDR1 SGHTA, CDR2 FQGNSA. V lost 5 bases and J lost 2, with 12 bases in between. CDR3 length: 14 residues. The CDR3 sequence: CASSLGGVNTEAFF. The CDR3 DNA sequence: TGTGCCAGCAGCCTAGGCGGCGTAAACACTGAAGCTTTCTTT.

The chain couples TRBV15 to TRBJ1-2, with D uncertain. Germline values: CDR1 LNHNV, CDR2 YYDKDF (reference sequence). Trimming left V 1 base short and J 8 bases short, with 14 bases between. The CDR3 has 14 amino acids. As DNA, the CDR3 is TGTGCCACCAGCAGAGTTGGAGGTCTAAACGGCTACACCTTC. Translation: CATSRVGGLNGYTF.